This T cell receptor beta chain was recovered during a study of glioma-infiltrating T cells. Findings and limits, study-wide: Tissue and blood shared very few CDR3 sequences. Non-neoplastic patients had below-expected tissue-blood divergence, while all gliomas exceeded expectation.

This clonotype has at least ten counts. Its antigen remains unidentified. The junction does not match germline at one end; this may be a read error. Amplification of TCR alpha and beta CDR3 regions from RNA used iRepertoire nested multiplex PCR. For one-step reverse transcription and amplification, about 85-400 ng of tissue mRNA or PBMC total RNA was used. Each CDR3 protein is one row after TCRdb ran MiXCR on the multiplex PCR reads. This table has approximately 110,000 distinct CDR3 sequences, 23% appearing once. The CDR3 is 13 residues long. Per germline, CDR1 DFQATT and CDR2 SNEGSKA (reference sequence).

Input material: glioma tissue, nonneoplastic brain tissue, or PBMCs (not recorded which). The chain employs TRBV20-1 and TRBJ2-3; a weak D match, TRBD2 (6 bases). This receptor was identified in a human donor with low-grade glioma or glioblastoma, undergoing nonglioma brain surgery, or in good health (not recorded which). DNA of the CDR3: TGCAGTGCTAGAGCCACAACTAGCTTATACTCCTCTTTT. This gives the protein CSARATTSLYSSF.